This T cell receptor beta chain was profiled in a study of long-term antiretroviral therapy in people with HIV. For this clone: Antigen unknown.

Donors each had at least one pre-ART PBMC sample and at least two post-ART ones. Findings of the study overall: Among HIV repertoires, CDR3 length ranges were narrower than those of controls.

The assay, immunoSEQ v3.0, was run at survey level. The assay was immunoSEQ multiplex PCR, and TCRdb's table has in-frame clones only and misses some. The table has roughly 28,000 clones, around four fifths seen once. The junction had 4 bases not matched to a gene; V was cut back by 1 base and J by 2 bases. Germline V gives CDR1 MNHNS, CDR2 SASEGT. This CDR3 comprises 16 residues. This receptor was identified in a man younger than 35 with HIV. The material was unsorted PBMCs, obtained 1.5 years before starting antiretroviral therapy. The chain combines TRBV6-1 with TRBJ2-3; 9 nucleotides match TRBD2. The CDR3 DNA sequence: TGTGCCAGCAGTGAAGGCAGACTAGCGGTCACAGATACGCAGTATTTT. It specifies CASSEGRLAVTDTQYF.